This T cell receptor beta chain was identified during a study of blood T cell repertoires in COVID-19. Overall study: Samples came from the United States, Italy and Spain, spanning acute and convalescent COVID-19. The cDNA or gDNA used as material had been derived from T cells, B-cell-depleted T cells, or PBMCs.

Source study methods: How many nucleated cells were present was estimated from reference gene primer amplification. Assay: immunoSEQ multiplex PCR; the TCRdb copy retains only in-frame clones and omits some. V and J calls plus clone size are reproduced from that table; the DNA served to infer D and trimming. The repertoire has 180,000 or so clones, approximately 86% of them found once; the top ten carry roughly 0.99%. The germline V gene encodes CDR1 SEHNR and CDR2 FQNEAQ (reference sequence). This CDR3 comprises 17 residues. V dropped 7 bases and J dropped 0 bases, with 19 bases sitting between them.

The chain uses TRBV7-9 and TRBJ1-5; D is unclear. The clonotype was recovered from a man aged 18 to 29 with acute or convalescent COVID-19. Source material: peripheral blood. CDR3 sequence: CASNLDGSRISNQPQHF. In DNA, the CDR3 is TGTGCCAGCAACCTTGACGGGTCCCGAATTAGCAATCAGCCCCAGCATTTT.